The source of this TCR beta chain is a study of blood T cell repertoires in COVID-19. Study summary: PBMCs, B-cell-depleted T cells, or T cells were the source of the cDNA or gDNA that made up the material.

This table comes from immunoSEQ multiplex PCR, and its TCRdb copy is limited to in-frame clones, with some not included. The sample has some 390,000 clones, over 75% seen once. The V segment lost 2 bases and the J segment 4 bases; nucleotides outside the gene matches: 9. This CDR3 region has 16 residues. Germline V gene lookup returns CDR1 MNHEY and CDR2 SMNVEV (reference sequence). Clinical history reported by participants formed the basis on which cohorts were assigned. Two negative PCRs, clearance, or symptom resolution were required of recovered Cohort 3 donors. The sample consisted of PBMCs or T cells enriched from blood (not recorded which). This rearrangement joins TRBV27 to TRBJ2-7; 9 bases fit TRBD2. The source is a man in his thirties or forties who had recovered from COVID-19. DNA of the CDR3: TGTGCCAGCAGTTTAGACAAGGGACTAGCAACATACGAGCAGTACTTC. Translated: CASSLDKGLATYEQYF.